A selection of T cell receptor beta chains follows, all from one sample in a study of T cell responses to AZD1222 COVID-19 vaccine. Libraries were prepared by immunoSEQ multiplex PCR; TCRdb keeps only in-frame clonotypes and omits some of them. The repertoire holds around 94,000 clones, with roughly 84% as singletons. The sequenced sample was peripheral blood, obtained on day 0 of AZD1222 vaccination. The receptors here all came from an adult in good health. Both conserved end residues are part of each CDR3. The order of the fields is CDR3 protein, CDR3 DNA, CDR3 length, V gene, clone size, J gene, D gene. A D gene is named only where the DNA matches it firmly. The size field is filled for only some rows; it gives once, few, many or a size class.

cdr3_aa: CASSVGYNEQFF
cdr3_nt: TGTGCCAGCAGCGTAGGGTACAATGAGCAGTTCTTC
cdr3_length: 12
v_call: TRBV9
clone_size: .
j_call: TRBJ2-1
d_call: .

cdr3_aa: CASGDSSGNTIYF
cdr3_nt: TGTGCCAGTGGGGATTCCTCTGGAAACACCATATATTTT
cdr3_length: 13
v_call: TRBV12-3/TRBV12-4
clone_size: .
j_call: TRBJ1-3
d_call: .

cdr3_aa: CASRLGQGSNEQFF
cdr3_nt: TGTGCCAGTAGATTAGGCCAGGGTAGCAATGAGCAGTTCTTC
cdr3_length: 14
v_call: TRBV19
clone_size: once
j_call: TRBJ2-1
d_call: .

cdr3_aa: CASTFQVASGSNEQFF
cdr3_nt: TGTGCCAGCACCTTTCAGGTGGCTAGCGGGAGCAATGAGCAGTTCTTC
cdr3_length: 16
v_call: TRBV5-4
clone_size: .
j_call: TRBJ2-1
d_call: TRBD2

cdr3_aa: CASSRGGWGVEQFF
cdr3_nt: TGCGCCAGTTCACGCGGGGGCTGGGGGGTTGAGCAGTTCTTC
cdr3_length: 14
v_call: TRBV10-2
clone_size: .
j_call: TRBJ2-1
d_call: .

cdr3_aa: CASSKGPLGTEAFF
cdr3_nt: TGTGCCAGCAGCAAAGGGCCCCTAGGAACTGAAGCTTTCTTT
cdr3_length: 14
v_call: TRBV27
clone_size: .
j_call: TRBJ1-1
d_call: .

cdr3_aa: CASTLQTGAEAFF
cdr3_nt: TGTGCCAGCACTTTACAGACAGGCGCCGAAGCTTTCTTT
cdr3_length: 13
v_call: TRBV12-3/TRBV12-4
clone_size: few
j_call: TRBJ1-1
d_call: .

cdr3_aa: CASSLAQGSGTEAFF
cdr3_nt: TGTGCCAGCAGCTTAGCGCAGGGATCGGGCACTGAAGCTTTCTTT
cdr3_length: 15
v_call: TRBV7-8
clone_size: .
j_call: TRBJ1-1
d_call: .

cdr3_aa: CASRLQGNYGYTF
cdr3_nt: TGTGCCAGCAGGTTACAGGGTAACTATGGCTACACCTTC
cdr3_length: 13
v_call: TRBV12-3/TRBV12-4
clone_size: once
j_call: TRBJ1-2
d_call: .

cdr3_aa: CASSIGQYNEQFF
cdr3_nt: TGTGCCAGTAGTATAGGACAGTACAATGAGCAGTTCTTC
cdr3_length: 13
v_call: TRBV19
clone_size: .
j_call: TRBJ2-1
d_call: .

cdr3_aa: CASSHPPGQGLRQPQHF
cdr3_nt: TGCGCCAGCAGTCACCCACCGGGACAGGGGTTACGGCAGCCCCAGCATTTT
cdr3_length: 17
v_call: TRBV23-1
clone_size: .
j_call: TRBJ1-5
d_call: TRBD1

cdr3_aa: CASSLQDTGELFF
cdr3_nt: TGTGCCAGCAGTTTACAGGACACCGGGGAGCTGTTTTTT
cdr3_length: 13
v_call: TRBV6-2/TRBV6-3
clone_size: .
j_call: TRBJ2-2
d_call: .

cdr3_aa: CASSYSIKGKFDTEAFF
cdr3_nt: TGTGCCAGCAGTTACTCGATAAAGGGTAAGTTCGACACTGAAGCTTTCTTT
cdr3_length: 17
v_call: TRBV6-2/TRBV6-3
clone_size: .
j_call: TRBJ1-1
d_call: .

cdr3_aa: CASSESPVDGYTF
cdr3_nt: TGCGCCAGCAGTGAGTCACCAGTCGATGGCTACACCTTC
cdr3_length: 13
v_call: TRBV10-2
clone_size: .
j_call: TRBJ1-2
d_call: .

cdr3_aa: CASSWDGWKTQYF
cdr3_nt: TGTGCCAGCAGCTGGGACGGGTGGAAGACCCAGTACTTC
cdr3_length: 13
v_call: TRBV7-2
clone_size: .
j_call: TRBJ2-5
d_call: .

cdr3_aa: CASSPDRDQETQYF
cdr3_nt: TGTGCCAGCAGCCCAGACAGGGACCAAGAGACCCAGTACTTC
cdr3_length: 14
v_call: TRBV7-2
clone_size: .
j_call: TRBJ2-5
d_call: TRBD1

cdr3_aa: CASSQDKDIQYF
cdr3_nt: TGCGCCAGCAGCCAAGATAAAGACATTCAGTACTTC
cdr3_length: 12
v_call: TRBV4-1
clone_size: .
j_call: TRBJ2-4
d_call: .

cdr3_aa: CASPIAGVQGAQYF
cdr3_nt: TGTGCCAGCCCAATAGCGGGGGTGCAAGGTGCCCAGTACTTC
cdr3_length: 14
v_call: TRBV2
clone_size: .
j_call: TRBJ2-5
d_call: TRBD2

cdr3_aa: CASSFPTTYEQYF
cdr3_nt: TGTGCCAGCAGCTTCCCAACGACCTACGAGCAGTACTTC
cdr3_length: 13
v_call: TRBV7-9
clone_size: .
j_call: TRBJ2-7
d_call: .

cdr3_aa: CASSLMAASGSTDTQYF
cdr3_nt: TGTGCCAGCAGCTTAATGGCTGCTAGCGGGAGCACAGATACGCAGTATTTT
cdr3_length: 17
v_call: TRBV7-2
clone_size: .
j_call: TRBJ2-3
d_call: TRBD2

cdr3_aa: CASSFGGNRDEAFF
cdr3_nt: TGTGCCAGCAGCTTTGGCGGGAACAGGGATGAAGCTTTCTTT
cdr3_length: 14
v_call: TRBV7-9
clone_size: .
j_call: TRBJ1-1
d_call: .

cdr3_aa: CASSEAGRGGKLFF
cdr3_nt: TGTGCCAGCAGTGAGGCAGGGAGAGGGGGAAAACTGTTTTTT
cdr3_length: 14
v_call: TRBV2
clone_size: .
j_call: TRBJ1-4
d_call: .

cdr3_aa: CASRPRGGAVDTQYF
cdr3_nt: TGTGCCAGCAGACCTCGGGGGGGGGCCGTCGATACGCAGTATTTT
cdr3_length: 15
v_call: TRBV11-2
clone_size: .
j_call: TRBJ2-3
d_call: TRBD2

cdr3_aa: CASIARGARNDQPQHF
cdr3_nt: TGTGCCAGTATAGCTAGGGGGGCGAGGAATGATCAGCCCCAGCATTTT
cdr3_length: 16
v_call: TRBV19
clone_size: .
j_call: TRBJ1-5
d_call: .

cdr3_aa: CASSFVGGGSYEQYF
cdr3_nt: TGTGCCAGCAGCTTTGTTGGCGGGGGCTCCTACGAGCAGTACTTC
cdr3_length: 15
v_call: TRBV7-2
clone_size: .
j_call: TRBJ2-7
d_call: TRBD2

cdr3_aa: CASSQDRWETGSPLHF
cdr3_nt: TGCGCCAGCAGCCAAGATAGGTGGGAGACAGGTTCACCCCTCCACTTT
cdr3_length: 16
v_call: TRBV4-3
clone_size: .
j_call: TRBJ1-6
d_call: .

cdr3_aa: CASSLAGYDGTRPQHF
cdr3_nt: TGCGCCAGCAGCCTTGCGGGTTATGACGGGACACGGCCCCAGCATTTT
cdr3_length: 16
v_call: TRBV4-1
clone_size: .
j_call: TRBJ1-5
d_call: .

cdr3_aa: CASSALGRSDTQYF
cdr3_nt: TGTGCCAGCAGCGCCCTAGGAAGGTCAGATACGCAGTATTTT
cdr3_length: 14
v_call: TRBV9
clone_size: .
j_call: TRBJ2-3
d_call: .